The 3 T cell receptor beta chains in this list originate from one sample, sequenced in a study of blood T cell repertoires in COVID-19. TCRdb keeps only in-frame clones here, not all; method: immunoSEQ multiplex PCR. The sample shows around 430,000 clones, about 86% of them seen only once. Sequenced: PBMCs or T cells enriched from blood (not recorded which). The source of these receptors is a woman in her 50s who had recovered from COVID-19.

The chain joins TRBV28 to TRBJ2-2, with a possible D match to TRBD1 (6 bases). The CDR3 runs to 16 residues. Deletions cut 3 bases from V and 4 bases from J, with 15 bases between. Germline V gene sequence: CDR1 MDHEN, CDR2 SYDVKM. In DNA, the CDR3 is TGTGCCAGCAGTTTCCTTAGGGGGTTTGGCACCGGGGAGCTGTTTTTT. This sequence encodes CASSFLRGFGTGELFF.

There are a few counts of this clone. The V gene is TRBV5-1, the J gene TRBJ1-4; a weak D match, TRBD1 (5 bases). Trimming removed 2 bases from V and 6 bases from J, with 11 bases in between. The CDR3 runs 14 residues. CDR1 is SGHRS, CDR2 YFSETQ, per germline. The CDR3 coding sequence is TGCGCCAGCAGCTTACAGGCGAGGTATGAAAAACTGTTTTTT. Translating gives CASSLQARYEKLFF.

The rearrangement joins TRBV11-2 to TRBJ2-7, with D maybe TRBD2 (6 bases). The CDR3 runs to 16 residues. In germline, CDR1 is SGHAT, CDR2 FQNNGV. V was trimmed by 1 base and J by 0 bases, leaving 13 bases between them. CDR3 protein: CASSLARGESSYEQYF. CDR3 nucleotide sequence: TGTGCCAGCAGCTTAGCGCGGGGCGAGAGCTCCTACGAGCAGTACTTC. The whole variable domain, filled in from reference TRBV11-2 and TRBJ2-7, reads EAGVAQSPRYKIIEKRQSVAFWCNPISGHATLYWYQQILGQGPKLLIQFQNNGVVDDSQLPKDRFSAERLKGVDSTLKIQPAKLEDSAVYLCASSLARGESSYEQYFGPGTRLTVT.